This T cell receptor (beta chain) stems from a study of cytomegalovirus exposure and HLA in healthy donors. It was with 60 Vbeta and 13 Jbeta primers that the PCR ran. Here immunoSEQ multiplex PCR was the method, and the copy in TCRdb shows in-frame clones only, minus some. Its table lists about 130,000 clones. The CDR3 runs to 14 residues. With 7 bases clipped from V and 6 bases from J, the junction kept 6 bases outside the gene matches. Germline CDR1 SQVTM, CDR2 ANQGSEA. Sequenced: PBMCs. This clonotype was obtained from a woman in her forties in good health and CMV-seronegative. The gene calls are TRBV29-1 and TRBJ2-2, with 12 positions matching TRBD2. The CDR3 region is CSGASGGAPGELFF. DNA of the CDR3: TGCAGCGGGGCTAGCGGGGGGGCCCCCGGGGAGCTGTTTTTT.